Shown below are 32 T cell receptor beta chains from a single sample sequenced in a study of Ad26.COV2.S vaccination and SARS-CoV-2 variants. Clones were read by immunoSEQ multiplex PCR, and TCRdb kept only the in-frame ones, dropping some. Of about 94,000 clones in the sample, about four fifths were seen once. The sequences come from peripheral blood, collected after recovery from COVID-19. All receptors derive from a human donor who had recovered from COVID-19.

CDR3 region: CASSRLASGRGAGELFF. The CDR3 nucleotides are TGTGCCAGCAGCCGGCTGGCTAGCGGGAGAGGCGCCGGGGAGCTGTTTTTT. The chain is built from TRBV4-2 and TRBJ2-2; 10 bases are a match to TRBD2. With 4 bases clipped from V and 6 bases from J, the junction kept 11 bases outside the gene matches. The V gene's germline CDR1 is LGHNA and CDR2 YNFKEQ. The CDR3 has 17 residues.

The genes are TRBV5-1 and TRBJ1-5; D remains unclear. Germline V lookup: CDR1 SGHRS, CDR2 YFSETQ. The CDR3 length is 13 residues. The V end lost 0 bases, the J end lost 9 bases, and 10 bases lay between the germline ends. CDR3 DNA sequence: TGCGCCAGCAGCTTGGTGGGCACCCCGCCCCAGCATTTT. It is translated as CASSLVGTPPQHF.

This chain uses TRBV29-1 with TRBJ1-2; D is unclear. V lost 3 bases and J 9 bases, leaving 14 bases between the germline ends. The CDR3 spans 12 residues. From germline, CDR1 is SQVTM and CDR2 ANQGSEA. The CDR3 DNA sequence: TGCAGCGTTGATGAGACGGCGGAGAGCTACACCTTC. Amino acid sequence: CSVDETAESYTF.

The rearrangement joins TRBV11-2 to TRBJ1-2; TRBD1 matches 8 bases. The V segment lost 5 bases and the J segment 4 bases; nucleotides outside the gene matches: 6. The CDR3 consists of 14 residues. CDR1 and CDR2 from the germline V gene are SGHAT and FQNNGV. The CDR3 loop is CASSLGQVFYGYTF. The CDR3, as DNA: TGTGCCAGCAGCCTGGGACAGGTCTTCTATGGCTACACCTTC.

The rearrangement links TRBV3-1 (or the pseudogene TRBV3-2) to TRBJ2-2; TRBD2 aligns across 13 bases. Trimming at V came to 4 bases and at J to 1 base, leaving 6 bases not matched to a gene. Germline CDR1 is LGHDT and CDR2 is YNNKEL (reference sequence). This CDR3 has 18 residues. CDR3 DNA: TGTGCCAGCAGCCCGACGGGACTAGCGGGGTTGAACACCGGGGAGCTGTTTTTT. The encoded protein is CASSPTGLAGLNTGELFF.

This chain links TRBV7-9 with TRBJ2-2, with D perhaps TRBD1 (5 bases). This CDR3 contains 15 residues. Trimming took 1 base from V and 3 from J, leaving 9 bases between them. Germline CDR1 reads SEHNR; CDR2 reads FQNEAQ (reference sequence). CDR3 sequence (DNA): TGTGCCAGCAGCTTAGAGGGGCCGTACACCGGGGAGCTGTTTTTT. Translated, it gives CASSLEGPYTGELFF.

V gene TRBV7-8 combines with J gene TRBJ1-1; D gene uncertain. The CDR3 has 13 amino acids. CDR1 is SGHVS, CDR2 FQNEAQ, per germline. Trimming cost V 3 bases and J 0 bases, with 5 bases left between them. The CDR3 loop reads CASSFFVNTEAFF. CDR3 DNA sequence: TGTGCCAGCAGCTTTTTTGTGAACACTGAAGCTTTCTTT.

The genes are TRBV6-5 and TRBJ2-7; D remains ambiguous. The germline V and J ends were trimmed by 4 bases and 7 bases, with 14 bases remaining between them. The germline gives CDR1 MNHEY, CDR2 SVGAGI. The CDR3 is 13 residues long. The CDR3 DNA reads TGTGCCAGCAGTTCCTTCTGGTCCGCGGAGCAGTACTTC. Its translation is CASSSFWSAEQYF.

The rearrangement links TRBV28 to TRBJ2-7, with D hard to call. Germline CDR1 MDHEN, CDR2 SYDVKM. The length of the CDR3 is 14 residues. With 6 bases removed from V and 2 bases from J, the gap between germline ends came to 14 bases. The CDR3 DNA reads as TGTGCCAGCAGCCCCCAGTTTTGGCCCTACGAGCAGTACTTC. Its translation: CASSPQFWPYEQYF.

This clone showed up just once. The chain links TRBV5-1 to TRBJ1-1, with 7 bases matching TRBD1. Germline values: CDR1 SGHRS, CDR2 YFSETQ. V trimming: 0 bases; J trimming: 0 bases; junction bases outside the gene matches: 2. This CDR3 region has 15 residues. CDR3 protein: CASSLGGQLNTEAFF. CDR3 coding DNA: TGCGCCAGCAGCTTGGGGGGACAGTTGAACACTGAAGCTTTCTTT.

This clone was seen only a few times. The chain combines TRBV7-3 with TRBJ1-2; no firm D call. V was clipped by 2 bases and J by 0 bases, with 4 bases between them. The CDR3 totals 13 residues. Germline V lookup: CDR1 SGHTA, CDR2 FQGTGA. The CDR3 nucleotides are TGTGCCAGCAGCTTAGGTCCTAACTATGGCTACACCTTC. This sequence encodes CASSLGPNYGYTF.

This chain connects TRBV24-1 to TRBJ1-2; D perhaps matches TRBD1 (5 bases). V lost 4 bases and J 0 bases, leaving 11 bases between the germline ends. This CDR3 is 15 amino acids long. The germline CDR1 and CDR2 sequences are KGHDR and SFDVKD. Here the CDR3 DNA reads TGTGCCACCAGTGACCCCGGGACGTCTAACTATGGCTACACCTTC. Amino acid sequence: CATSDPGTSNYGYTF.

The CDR3 loop reads CASSERHHGVNTEAFF. The DNA of the CDR3 is TGTGCCAGCAGTGAAAGGCACCATGGGGTGAACACTGAAGCTTTCTTT. The chain links TRBV6-1 to TRBJ1-1; no reliable D call. CDR1 is MNHNS, CDR2 SASEGT, per germline. V was trimmed by 2 bases and J by 0 bases, leaving 13 bases between them. The CDR3 runs 16 residues.

This clone appeared a few times. CDR3 sequence: CASSLYGVLGDTQYF. In DNA form, the CDR3 reads TGTGCCAGCAGTTTATACGGGGTGCTGGGAGATACGCAGTATTTT. This chain connects TRBV27 to TRBJ2-3; TRBD2 is a possible D gene (5 bases). This CDR3 is built from 15 residues. The germline V gene encodes CDR1 MNHEY and CDR2 SMNVEV (reference sequence). Trimming stripped 1 base from V and 5 bases from J, with 13 bases between.

This clone was seen only once. The J gene is TRBJ2-1, the V gene TRBV5-6; 10 bases agree with TRBD1. This CDR3 is built from 14 residues. The V segment lost 4 bases and the J segment 4 bases; nucleotides outside the gene matches: 2. CDR1 is SGHDT and CDR2 is YYEEEE in the germline V gene. In nucleotides, the CDR3 is TGTGCCAGCAGCGGGGGACAGGGGTACAATGAGCAGTTCTTC. Its translation: CASSGGQGYNEQFF.

This rearrangement joins TRBV5-5 to TRBJ2-5; TRBD1 might be the D (5 bases). Germline V gene data show CDR1 as SGHKS and CDR2 as YYEKEE (reference sequence). There are 14 residues in the CDR3. V lost 0 bases and J lost 2, with 8 bases in between. The CDR3 nucleotides are TGTGCCAGCAGCTTGGGGGGCACTCAAGAGACCCAGTACTTC. Residues: CASSLGGTQETQYF. Combining the CDR3 with reference TRBV5-5 and TRBJ2-5 gives the whole variable domain DAGVTQSPTHLIKTRGQQVTLRCSPISGHKSVSWYQQVLGQGPQFIFQYYEKEERGRGNFPDRFSARQFPNYSSELNVNALLLGDSALYLCASSLGGTQETQYFGPGTRLLVL.

The V gene is TRBV11-2, the J gene TRBJ1-3; D is uncertain. With 3 bases removed from V and 9 bases from J, the gap between germline ends came to 9 bases. The CDR3 runs to 12 residues. Germline-derived CDR1 and CDR2 are SGHAT and FQNNGV. CDR3 bases: TGTGCCAGCAGCTTCCCGGGTGGCACCATATATTTT. Its protein product is CASSFPGGTIYF.

The DNA of the CDR3 is TGCAGTGCTGGCACTGACAATGAGCAGTTCTTC. It specifies CSAGTDNEQFF. This chain uses TRBV20-1 with TRBJ2-1; no clear D gene. CDR3 length equals 11 residues. V was pared by 5 bases and J by 5 bases, with 7 bases between. The V gene's germline CDR1 is DFQATT and CDR2 SNEGSKA (reference sequence).

This clone has only a few counts. CDR3: CSVTRLAGGEMETQYF. As DNA, the CDR3 is TGCAGCGTCACTAGACTAGCGGGAGGCGAGATGGAGACCCAGTACTTC. The J gene is TRBJ2-5, the V gene TRBV29-1; 13 nucleotides agree with TRBD2. This CDR3 has 16 residues. Unmatched junction bases numbered 12, after V lost 6 bases and J lost 5 bases. The germline V gene has CDR1 SQVTM and CDR2 ANQGSEA.

V is TRBV19 and J is TRBJ2-6; D is ambiguous. This CDR3 is built from 15 residues. Per germline, CDR1 LNHDA and CDR2 SQIVND (reference sequence). With 5 bases removed from V and 0 bases from J, the gap between germline ends came to 8 bases. The CDR3 protein is CASSEPGSGANVLTF. CDR3 sequence (DNA): TGTGCCAGTAGTGAGCCCGGCTCTGGGGCCAACGTCCTGACTTTC.

This chain uses TRBV7-7 with TRBJ2-3, with 7 bases lining up with TRBD1. With 5 bases clipped from V and 3 bases from J, the junction kept 5 bases outside the gene matches. Germline assignment: CDR1 SSHAT and CDR2 FNYEAQ (reference sequence). The length of the CDR3 is 14 residues. CDR3 DNA: TGTGCCAGCAGCCGGGACAGCCCAACAGATACGCAGTATTTT. Translation: CASSRDSPTDTQYF.

This clone was observed at least ten times. The V gene is TRBV7-3, the J gene TRBJ2-2; no reliable D call. The CDR3 totals 12 residues. V was trimmed by 2 bases and J by 7 bases, leaving 5 bases between them. The germline gives CDR1 SGHTA, CDR2 FQGTGA. The CDR3 spells CASSLFGGELFF. DNA of the CDR3: TGTGCCAGCAGCTTATTTGGCGGGGAGCTGTTTTTT.

V usage is TRBV7-2 and J usage is TRBJ2-5, with 7 bases that match TRBD1. In germline, CDR1 is SGHTA, CDR2 FQGNSA. Trimming removed 4 bases from V and 1 base from J; junction bases left unmatched: 12. The CDR3 extends over 17 amino acids. The CDR3 spells CASSSGWDSWGQETQYF. CDR3 DNA sequence: TGTGCCAGCAGCTCAGGTTGGGACAGCTGGGGCCAAGAGACCCAGTACTTC.

V usage is TRBV6-4 and J usage is TRBJ2-3, with TRBD2 matching over 9 bases. The CDR3 consists of 13 residues. Germline V gene lookup returns CDR1 MRHNA and CDR2 SNTAGT. V shed 1 base, J shed 9 bases, and the junction held 2 bases outside the gene matches. CDR3 region: CASSDWREGTQYF. CDR3 DNA sequence: TGTGCCAGCAGTGACTGGCGGGAGGGCACGCAGTATTTT.

The chain uses TRBV11-2 and TRBJ1-2; D may be TRBD1 (5 bases). In germline, CDR1 is SGHAT, CDR2 FQNNGV. Trimming shortened V by 5 bases and J by 5 bases, and 18 bases separated the two germline ends. The CDR3 has 15 amino acids. The CDR3 coding sequence is TGTGCCAGCAGCCAAATAAGGGGCTTCAATTATGGCTACACCTTC. Translated, it gives CASSQIRGFNYGYTF.

This clone was counted between two and nine times. CDR3 DNA: TGTGCCAGCAGTTACTCGAGGCACTTCGACGAGCAGTACTTC. This codes for CASSYSRHFDEQYF. This chain connects TRBV6-2 or TRBV6-3 to TRBJ2-7; D is unclear. The V end was cut by 0 bases, the J end by 5 bases, with 11 bases between. This CDR3 has 14 amino acids. In germline, CDR1 is MNHEY, CDR2 SVGEGT.

This chain links TRBV5-8 with TRBJ2-1; 13 bases are a match to TRBD2. Per the germline V gene, CDR1 is SGHTS and CDR2 is YDEGEE. The CDR3 spans 14 residues. The junction had 5 bases not matched to a gene; V was cut back by 8 bases and J by 6 bases. CDR3 sequence: CASGRTSGSNEQFF. The CDR3 bases are TGTGCCAGTGGACGGACTAGCGGGAGCAATGAGCAGTTCTTC.

V and J are TRBV29-1 and TRBJ1-2; 7 bases fit TRBD1. The CDR3 loop spans 12 amino acids. The germline V gene encodes CDR1 SQVTM and CDR2 ANQGSEA. V shed 4 bases and J 6 bases; nucleotides not matched to a gene: 5. CDR3 sequence: CSVAAGTDGYTF. The CDR3 DNA sequence: TGCAGCGTTGCAGCCGGGACAGATGGCTACACCTTC. Together with reference TRBV29-1 and TRBJ1-2, the CDR3 gives the full variable domain: SAVISQKPSRDICQRGTSLTIQCQVDSQVTMMFWYRQQPGQSLTLIATANQGSEATYESGFVIDKFPISRPNLTFSTLTVSNMSPEDSSIYLCSVAAGTDGYTFGSGTRLTVV.

The chain recombines TRBV7-6 with TRBJ2-3, with D unclear. V was shortened by 5 bases and J by 6 bases, with 6 bases between the two germline ends. The CDR3 runs to 11 residues. From germline, CDR1 is SGHVS and CDR2 FNYEAQ. CDR3 amino acids: CASSLLDTQYF. The CDR3 DNA is TGTGCCAGCAGCCTCTTGGATACGCAGTATTTT.

This clone was seen only a few times. The chain is built from TRBV19 and TRBJ2-1; D unclear. CDR3 length: 13 residues. Germline lookup yields CDR1 LNHDA and CDR2 SQIVND (reference sequence). Trimming cost V 1 base and J 7 bases, with 8 bases left between them. DNA of the CDR3: TGTGCCAGTAGTATAGGTCAAAGGAATGAGCAGTTCTTC. Translation: CASSIGQRNEQFF.

This chain links TRBV27 with TRBJ2-3, with D perhaps TRBD2 (5 bases). V was shortened by 5 bases and J by 4 bases, with 10 bases between the two germline ends. Germline CDR1 MNHEY, CDR2 SMNVEV (reference sequence). The CDR3 extends over 13 amino acids. This CDR3 is CASSRGIADTQYF. The DNA of the CDR3 is TGTGCCAGCAGTCGGGGTATTGCAGATACGCAGTATTTT.

The rearrangement links TRBV2 to TRBJ1-1, with TRBD1 identical over 10 bases. The CDR3 sequence is 13 residues long. The germline V gene encodes CDR1 SNHLY and CDR2 FYNNEI. V lost 6 bases to trimming and J lost 4 bases; unmatched junction nucleotides: 2. CDR3 amino acids: CASRRQGATEAFF. As DNA, the CDR3 is TGTGCCAGCAGACGACAGGGGGCCACTGAAGCTTTCTTT.